Listed here is a single TCR beta chain. CDR1 and CDR2 from the germline V gene are SGHTA and FQGNSA. V lost 1 base and J lost 2, with 6 bases in between. The CDR3 is 14 residues long. The record originates from a study of CD8+CD57+ T cells in acquired aplastic anemia. TCR beta VDJ and CDR3 profiling used genomic DNA as template. TCRdb analysed the reads with MiXCR anew, one entry per CDR3 protein. The sample includes some 180,000 distinct CDR3 sequences, 63% of them seen just once. Patients chosen for sequencing had CD8+CD57+ cells that had expanded, as shown by flow cytometry. J is TRBJ1-5 and V is TRBV7-2, with D unclear. The sample consisted of sorted CD4+, CD8+, or CD8+CD57+ T cells (not recorded which) from PBMCs. This receptor was taken from a human donor with aplastic anemia. The CDR3 nucleotides are TGTGCCAGCAGCTTAGGGTTTGGCAATCAGCCCCAGCATTTT. Translation gives CASSLGFGNQPQHF.